This note documents a single T cell receptor beta chain sequence. Its antigen is undetermined. This sample also contains other DNA sequences that code for the same CDR3. The data derive from a study of cytomegalovirus exposure and HLA in healthy donors. Findings and caveats of the study: Association of 15,000 to 20,000 TCR beta sequences with HLA alleles was found at 0.05 false discovery rate in a later analysis. Relative to equally common others, HLA-associated TCR beta chains showed greater clonal expansion in a later analysis. Information on immune exposure was restricted to one variable (CMV serostatus). Reports credit the classifier with highly specific, highly sensitive diagnosis of cytomegalovirus status.

The primer mix had 60 Vbeta and 13 Jbeta primers. Only in-frame clones appear in the TCRdb table, and some are missing; sequencing was by immunoSEQ multiplex PCR. The sample consists of approximately 180,000 clones, about four fifths of them appearing once. Germline V gives CDR1 MNHEY, CDR2 SMNVEV (reference sequence). The CDR3 extends over 15 amino acids. Germline trimming cut 5 bases from V and 3 bases from J; bases unmatched to any gene: 1. This receptor was obtained from a man younger than 45 in good health and CMV-seropositive. The V call is TRBV27, the J call TRBJ2-1; 13 nucleotides match TRBD2. Sequencing used PBMCs. The CDR3 DNA reads TGTGCCAGCAGTAGGACTAGCGGGAGCTACAATGAGCAGTTCTTC. Translation: CASSRTSGSYNEQFF.